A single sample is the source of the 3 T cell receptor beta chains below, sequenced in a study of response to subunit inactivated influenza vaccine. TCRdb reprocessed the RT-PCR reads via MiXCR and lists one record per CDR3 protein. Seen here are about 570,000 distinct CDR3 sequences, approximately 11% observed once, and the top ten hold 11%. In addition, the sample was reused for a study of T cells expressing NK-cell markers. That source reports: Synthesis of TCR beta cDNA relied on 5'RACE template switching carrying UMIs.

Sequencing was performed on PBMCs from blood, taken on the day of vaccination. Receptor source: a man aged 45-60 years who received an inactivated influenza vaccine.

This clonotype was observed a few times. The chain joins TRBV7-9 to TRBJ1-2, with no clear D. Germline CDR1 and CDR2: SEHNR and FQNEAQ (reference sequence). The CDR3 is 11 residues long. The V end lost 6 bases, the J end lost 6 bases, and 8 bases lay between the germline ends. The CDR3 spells CASRAYDGYTF. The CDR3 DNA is TGTGCCAGCAGGGCGTATGATGGCTACACCTTC. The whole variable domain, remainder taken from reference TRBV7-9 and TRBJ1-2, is DTGVSQNPRHKITKRGQNVTFRCDPISEHNRLYWYRQTLGQGPEFLTYFQNEAQLEKSRLLSDRFSAERPKGSFSTLEIQRTEQGDSAMYLCASRAYDGYTFGSGTRLTVV.

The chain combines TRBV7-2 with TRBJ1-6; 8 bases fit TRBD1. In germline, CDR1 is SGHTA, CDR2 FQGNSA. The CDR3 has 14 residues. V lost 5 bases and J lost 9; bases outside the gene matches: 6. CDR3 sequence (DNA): TGTGCCAGCAGCCGGACAGGGATTCGTTCACCCCTCCACTTT. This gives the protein CASSRTGIRSPLHF.

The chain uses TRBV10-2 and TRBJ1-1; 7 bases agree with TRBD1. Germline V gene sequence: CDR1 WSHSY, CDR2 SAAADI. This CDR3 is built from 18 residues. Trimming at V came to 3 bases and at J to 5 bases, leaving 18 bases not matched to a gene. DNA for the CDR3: TGCGCCAGCAGTGACCATCTCCCGGACAGGCCTCAGGGGACTGAAGCTTTCTTT. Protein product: CASSDHLPDRPQGTEAFF.